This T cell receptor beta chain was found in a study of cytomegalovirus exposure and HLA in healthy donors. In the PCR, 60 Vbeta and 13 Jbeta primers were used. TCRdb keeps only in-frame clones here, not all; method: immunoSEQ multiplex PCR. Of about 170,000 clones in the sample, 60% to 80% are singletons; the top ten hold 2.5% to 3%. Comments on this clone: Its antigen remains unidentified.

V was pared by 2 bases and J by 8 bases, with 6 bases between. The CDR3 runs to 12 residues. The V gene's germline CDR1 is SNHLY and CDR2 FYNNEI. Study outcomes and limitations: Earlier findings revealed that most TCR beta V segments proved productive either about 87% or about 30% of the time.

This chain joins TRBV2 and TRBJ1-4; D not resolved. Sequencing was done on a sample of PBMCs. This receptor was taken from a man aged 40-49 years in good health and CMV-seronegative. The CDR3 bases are TGTGCCAGCAGTGAACGGCGGGAAAAACTGTTTTTT. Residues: CASSERREKLFF.